The 9 T cell receptor beta chains reported below all come from one sample, sequenced in a study of T-cell memory formation after mild COVID-19. Each CDR3 protein is one row after TCRdb ran MiXCR on the 5' RACE reads. The sample yields 200,000 to 300,000 distinct CDR3 sequences, roughly a sixth seen once. The sample consisted of PBMCs or a T cell subset sorted from them (not recorded which). The receptors shown here come from a man aged 18 to 29 who had mild COVID-19 (a few samples of this study predate the infection). Cell type and time point are not known.

The V and J genes are TRBV4-1 and TRBJ2-2, with a tentative D call TRBD2 (5 bases). Trimming shortened V by 8 bases and J by 1 base, and 11 bases separated the two germline ends. Germline CDR1 reads MGHRA; CDR2 reads YSYEKL. This CDR3 spans 14 amino acids. The CDR3 DNA reads as TGCGCCAGCCGAGGGTTGGAGAACACCGGGGAGCTGTTTTTT. It yields the protein CASRGLENTGELFF.

The chain recombines TRBV29-1 with TRBJ2-1, with D perhaps given as TRBD1 or TRBD2 (7 bases each). Trimming cost V 6 bases and J 3 bases, with 18 bases left between them. The germline V gene has CDR1 SQVTM and CDR2 ANQGSEA. This CDR3 region has 15 residues. The DNA of the CDR3 is TGCAGCGTCGCCGCAGGGGGGGGCAGCTACAATGAGCAGTTCTTC. Translation: CSVAAGGGSYNEQFF.

This chain connects TRBV7-9 to TRBJ2-7; 7 bases match TRBD1. Germline trimming cut 1 base from V and 2 bases from J; bases unmatched to any gene: 5. From germline, CDR1 is SEHNR and CDR2 FQNEAQ (reference sequence). The CDR3 sequence is 15 residues long. CDR3 residues: CASSLVGQRTYEQYF. The CDR3 DNA reads as TGTGCCAGCAGCTTAGTGGGACAGCGGACCTACGAGCAGTACTTC.

V usage is TRBV29-1 and J usage is TRBJ1-2; TRBD1 is a possible D gene (5 bases). The V end was cut by 4 bases, the J end by 4 bases, with 16 bases between. The CDR3 has 14 residues. The germline V gene encodes CDR1 SQVTM and CDR2 ANQGSEA. The CDR3 nucleotides read TGCAGCGTTGGGGGCGGTACAGCCTTCTATGGCTACACCTTC. It specifies CSVGGGTAFYGYTF.

This clonotype was observed a single time. The chain links TRBV7-9 to TRBJ2-7, with D possibly being TRBD2 (5 bases). Trimming removed 3 bases from V and 7 bases from J, with 13 bases in between. There are 13 residues in the CDR3. Germline values: CDR1 SEHNR, CDR2 FQNEAQ (reference sequence). The CDR3 DNA sequence: TGTGCCAGCAGCTTTTCGAGGGTATGGGAGCAGTACGTC. Protein sequence: CASSFSRVWEQYV.

The J gene is TRBJ1-6, the V gene TRBV2; a possible D gene is TRBD1 (6 bases). The CDR3 sequence is 15 residues long. V gave up 2 bases and J gave up 12 bases, with 17 bases separating them. The germline CDR1 and CDR2 sequences are SNHLY and FYNNEI. This CDR3 is CASSELSGTPEPLHF. CDR3 in DNA: TGTGCCAGCAGTGAACTTTCCGGGACACCGGAACCCCTCCACTTT.

This clonotype has a count of ten or more. The CDR3 is CSVEGSTGELFF. The CDR3 bases are TGCAGCGTTGAGGGGTCCACCGGGGAGCTGTTTTTT. The rearrangement uses TRBV29-1 and TRBJ2-2; D is unresolved. Germline-derived CDR1 and CDR2 are SQVTM and ANQGSEA. V was trimmed by 3 bases and J by 4 bases, leaving 6 bases between them. This CDR3 is built from 12 residues.

In its sample, this clonotype was seen many times. The chain joins TRBV6-4 to TRBJ2-3, with TRBD2 identical over 9 bases. With 0 bases clipped from V and 4 bases from J, the junction kept 2 bases outside the gene matches. From germline, CDR1 is MRHNA and CDR2 SNTAGT. CDR3 size: 15 residues. In nucleotides, the CDR3 is TGTGCCAGCAGTGACTCAGGCGGGGGGGCAGATACGCAGTATTTT. Translating gives CASSDSGGGADTQYF.

This clonotype turned up a few times. The chain links TRBV7-2 to TRBJ2-7, with TRBD1 as a possible D gene (6 bases). This CDR3 has 13 amino acids. From germline, CDR1 is SGHTA and CDR2 FQGNSA. The V gene lost 5 bases and the J gene lost 7 bases, with 15 bases spanning the gap. CDR3 region: CASSRTGQREQYF. Here the CDR3 DNA reads TGTGCCAGCAGCCGCACCGGACAGAGGGAGCAGTACTTC.